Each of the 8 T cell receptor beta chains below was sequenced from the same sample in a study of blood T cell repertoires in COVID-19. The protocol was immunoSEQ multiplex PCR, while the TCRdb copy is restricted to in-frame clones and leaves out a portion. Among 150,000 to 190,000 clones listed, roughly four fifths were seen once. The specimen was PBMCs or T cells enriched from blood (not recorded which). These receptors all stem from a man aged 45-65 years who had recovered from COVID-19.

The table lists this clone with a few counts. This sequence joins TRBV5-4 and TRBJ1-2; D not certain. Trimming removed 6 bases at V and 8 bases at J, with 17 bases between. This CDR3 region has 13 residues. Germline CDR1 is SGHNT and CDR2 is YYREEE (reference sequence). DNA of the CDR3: TGTGCCAGCACAAACGGATGGGCCGGCGGCTACACCTTC. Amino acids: CASTNGWAGGYTF.

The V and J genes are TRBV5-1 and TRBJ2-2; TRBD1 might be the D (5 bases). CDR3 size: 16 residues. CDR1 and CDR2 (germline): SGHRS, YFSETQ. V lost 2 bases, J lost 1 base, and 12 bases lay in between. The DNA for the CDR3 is TGCGCCAGCAGCTTACCACAGGTCCTGAACACCGGGGAGCTGTTTTTT. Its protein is CASSLPQVLNTGELFF.

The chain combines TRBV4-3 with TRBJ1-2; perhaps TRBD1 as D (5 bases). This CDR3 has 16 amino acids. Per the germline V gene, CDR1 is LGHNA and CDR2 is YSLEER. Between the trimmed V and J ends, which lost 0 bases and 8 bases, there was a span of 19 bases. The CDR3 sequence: CASSQDRGRASGGYTF. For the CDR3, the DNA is TGCGCCAGCAGCCAAGATCGAGGTAGAGCCTCAGGGGGCTACACCTTC.

CDR3 in DNA: TGTGCCAGCAGCGTGGGCGGGTCGCGAAACACTGAAGCTTTCTTT. Protein product: CASSVGGSRNTEAFF. The rearrangement uses TRBV11-3 and TRBJ1-1; D call uncertain. The CDR3 runs to 15 residues. CDR1 is SGHNT and CDR2 is YENEEA in the germline V gene. Trimming stripped 5 bases from V and 2 bases from J, with 15 bases between. Looking up the rest from reference TRBV11-3 and TRBJ1-1 gives the full variable domain: EAGVVQSPRYKIIEKKQPVAFWCNPISGHNTLYWYLQNLGQGPELLIRYENEEAVDDSQLPKDRFSAERLKGVDSTLKIQPAELGDSAVYLCASSVGGSRNTEAFFGQGTRLTVV.

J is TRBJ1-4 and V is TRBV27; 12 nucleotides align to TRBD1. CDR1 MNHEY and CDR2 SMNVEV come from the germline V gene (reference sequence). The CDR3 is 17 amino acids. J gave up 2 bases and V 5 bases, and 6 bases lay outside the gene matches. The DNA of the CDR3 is TGTGCCAGCAGTCCCCGGGACAGGGGGCGTACTAATGAAAAACTGTTTTTT. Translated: CASSPRDRGRTNEKLFF.

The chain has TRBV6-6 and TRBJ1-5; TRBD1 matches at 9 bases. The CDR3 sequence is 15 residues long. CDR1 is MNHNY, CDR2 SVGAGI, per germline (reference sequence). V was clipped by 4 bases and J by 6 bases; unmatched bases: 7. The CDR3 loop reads CASSFLGTGSQPQHF. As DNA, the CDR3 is TGTGCCAGCAGTTTCCTCGGGACAGGGAGTCAGCCCCAGCATTTT.

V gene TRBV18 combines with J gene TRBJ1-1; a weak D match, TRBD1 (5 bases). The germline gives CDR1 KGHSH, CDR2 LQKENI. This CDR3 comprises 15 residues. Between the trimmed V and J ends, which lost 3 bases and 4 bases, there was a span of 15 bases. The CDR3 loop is CASSPSGRVVTEAFF. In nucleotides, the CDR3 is TGTGCCAGCTCACCGTCCGGCAGGGTGGTCACTGAAGCTTTCTTT.

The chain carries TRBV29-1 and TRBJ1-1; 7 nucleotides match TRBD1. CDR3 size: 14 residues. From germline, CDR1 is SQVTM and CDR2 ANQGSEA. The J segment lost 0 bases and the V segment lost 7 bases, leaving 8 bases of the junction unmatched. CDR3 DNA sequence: TGCAGCGGGACCGGGACAGCTATGAACACTGAAGCTTTCTTT. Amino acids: CSGTGTAMNTEAFF.